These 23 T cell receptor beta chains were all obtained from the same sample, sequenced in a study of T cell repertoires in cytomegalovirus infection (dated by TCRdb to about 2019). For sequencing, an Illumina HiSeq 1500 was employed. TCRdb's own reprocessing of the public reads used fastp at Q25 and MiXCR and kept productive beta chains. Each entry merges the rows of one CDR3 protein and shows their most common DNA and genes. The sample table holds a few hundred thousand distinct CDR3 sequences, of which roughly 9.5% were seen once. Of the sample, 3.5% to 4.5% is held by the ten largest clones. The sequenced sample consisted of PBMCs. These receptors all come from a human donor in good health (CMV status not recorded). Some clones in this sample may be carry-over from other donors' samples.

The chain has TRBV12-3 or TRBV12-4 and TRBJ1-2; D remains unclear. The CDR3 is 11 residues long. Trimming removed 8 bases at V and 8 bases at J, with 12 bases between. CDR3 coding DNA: TGTGCCAGCTTCTGGGGAAGGGGCTACACCTTC. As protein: CASFWGRGYTF.

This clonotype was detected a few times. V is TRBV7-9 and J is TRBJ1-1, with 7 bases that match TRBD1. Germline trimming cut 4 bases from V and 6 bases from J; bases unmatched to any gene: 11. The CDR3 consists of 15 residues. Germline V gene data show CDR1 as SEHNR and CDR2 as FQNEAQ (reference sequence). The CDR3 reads CASSSLRGEGPEAFF. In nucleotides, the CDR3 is TGTGCCAGCAGCTCTCTCAGGGGGGAGGGCCCTGAAGCTTTCTTT.

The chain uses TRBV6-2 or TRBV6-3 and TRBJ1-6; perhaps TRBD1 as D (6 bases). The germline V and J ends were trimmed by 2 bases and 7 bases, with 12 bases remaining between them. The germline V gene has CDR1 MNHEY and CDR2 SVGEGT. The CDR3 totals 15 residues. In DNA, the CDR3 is TGTGCCAGCAGTTACGGGGGCTCTCAGAATTCACCCCTCCACTTT. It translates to CASSYGGSQNSPLHF.

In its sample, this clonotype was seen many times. The DNA for the CDR3 is TGCAGCGGCGAGGGACTAGCAGGCACAGATACGCAGTATTTT. As protein: CSGEGLAGTDTQYF. The chain links TRBV29-1 to TRBJ2-3; 9 bases agree with TRBD2. The CDR3 extends over 14 amino acids. With V trimmed by 7 bases and J by 1 base, 6 bases remained unmatched. The germline V gene encodes CDR1 SQVTM and CDR2 ANQGSEA.

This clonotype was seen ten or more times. The CDR3 region has the DNA TGTGCCAGCAGCGACGATACGAGGAGCAATCAGCCCCAGCATTTT. Translating it yields CASSDDTRSNQPQHF. This chain joins TRBV6-2 or TRBV6-3 and TRBJ1-5; D gene uncertain. The CDR3 has 15 residues. Trimming took 6 bases from V and 1 from J, leaving 13 bases between them. Germline CDR1 is MNHEY and CDR2 is SVGEGT.

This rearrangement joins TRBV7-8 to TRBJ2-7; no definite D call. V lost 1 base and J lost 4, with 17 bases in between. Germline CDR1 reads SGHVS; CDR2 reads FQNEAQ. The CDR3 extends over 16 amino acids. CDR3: CASSLVVPGASYEQYF. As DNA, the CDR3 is TGTGCCAGCAGCTTAGTCGTCCCAGGAGCGTCTTACGAGCAGTACTTC.

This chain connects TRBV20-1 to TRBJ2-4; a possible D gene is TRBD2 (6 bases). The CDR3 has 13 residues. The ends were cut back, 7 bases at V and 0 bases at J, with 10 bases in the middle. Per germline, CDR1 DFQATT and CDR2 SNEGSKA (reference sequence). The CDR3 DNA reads TGCAGTGGGGGGGTCGGAGCCAAAAACATTCAGTACTTC. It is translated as CSGGVGAKNIQYF.

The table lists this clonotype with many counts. The CDR3 region has the DNA TGTGCCAGCAGCGAGGGACAGGGCTCCTACAATGAGCAGTTCTTC. Protein: CASSEGQGSYNEQFF. The chain uses TRBV7-9 and TRBJ2-1, with 9 bases matching TRBD1. Trimming took 5 bases from V and 0 from J; bases not matched to a gene: 2. Germline V gene data show CDR1 as SEHNR and CDR2 as FQNEAQ (reference sequence). The CDR3 loop spans 15 amino acids.

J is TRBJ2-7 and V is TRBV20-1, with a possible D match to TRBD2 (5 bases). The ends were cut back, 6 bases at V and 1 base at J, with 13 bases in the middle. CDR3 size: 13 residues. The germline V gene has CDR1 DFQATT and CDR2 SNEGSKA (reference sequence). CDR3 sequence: CSALRGRSYEQYF. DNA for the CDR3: TGCAGTGCCCTAAGAGGGAGATCCTACGAGCAGTACTTC.

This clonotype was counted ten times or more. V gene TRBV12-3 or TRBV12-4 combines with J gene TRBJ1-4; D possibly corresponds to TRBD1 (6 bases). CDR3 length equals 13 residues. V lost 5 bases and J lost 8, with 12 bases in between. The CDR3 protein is CASSLTGTEKLFF. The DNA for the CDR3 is TGTGCCAGCAGTCTTACAGGGACCGAAAAACTGTTTTTT.

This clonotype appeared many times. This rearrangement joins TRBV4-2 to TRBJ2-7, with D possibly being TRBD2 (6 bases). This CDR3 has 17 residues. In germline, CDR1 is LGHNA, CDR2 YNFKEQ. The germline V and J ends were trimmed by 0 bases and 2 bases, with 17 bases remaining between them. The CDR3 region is CASSQDRGSGGAYEQYF. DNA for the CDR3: TGTGCCAGCAGCCAAGATCGGGGGAGTGGGGGAGCCTACGAGCAGTACTTC.

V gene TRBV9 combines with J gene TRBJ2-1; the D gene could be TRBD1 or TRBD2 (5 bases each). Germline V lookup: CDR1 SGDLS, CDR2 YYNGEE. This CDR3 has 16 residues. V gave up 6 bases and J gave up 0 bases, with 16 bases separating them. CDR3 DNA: TGTGCCAGCACCTTAGCCGGGGCCTCCTCCTACAATGAGCAGTTCTTC. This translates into CASTLAGASSYNEQFF.

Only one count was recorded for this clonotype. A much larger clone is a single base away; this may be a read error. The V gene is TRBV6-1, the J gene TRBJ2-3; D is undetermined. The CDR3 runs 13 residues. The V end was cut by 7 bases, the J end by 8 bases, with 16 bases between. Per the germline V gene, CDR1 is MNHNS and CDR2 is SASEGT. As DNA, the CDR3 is TGTGCCAGCACCCCCTCTCAGTCGGGTACGCAGTATTTT. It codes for CASTPSQSGTQYF.

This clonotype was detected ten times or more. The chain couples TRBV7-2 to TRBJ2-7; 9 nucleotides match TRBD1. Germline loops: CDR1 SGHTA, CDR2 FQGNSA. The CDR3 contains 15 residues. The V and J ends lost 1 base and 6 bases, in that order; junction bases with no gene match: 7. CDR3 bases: TGTGCCAGCAGCTTAGTACAGGGGGCACTGGGCGAGCAGTACTTC. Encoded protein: CASSLVQGALGEQYF.

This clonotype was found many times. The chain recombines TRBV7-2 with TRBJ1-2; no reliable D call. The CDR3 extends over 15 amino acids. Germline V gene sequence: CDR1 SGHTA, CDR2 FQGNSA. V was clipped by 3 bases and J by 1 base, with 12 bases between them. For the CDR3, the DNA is TGTGCCAGCAGCTTGTCGGGCCTCATTAACTATGGCTACACCTTC. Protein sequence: CASSLSGLINYGYTF.

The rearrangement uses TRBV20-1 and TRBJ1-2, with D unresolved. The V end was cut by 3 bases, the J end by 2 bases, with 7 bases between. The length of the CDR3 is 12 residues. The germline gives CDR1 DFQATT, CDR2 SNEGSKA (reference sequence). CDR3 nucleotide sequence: TGCAGTGCTAGTGTGGAGAACTATGGCTACACCTTC. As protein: CSASVENYGYTF.

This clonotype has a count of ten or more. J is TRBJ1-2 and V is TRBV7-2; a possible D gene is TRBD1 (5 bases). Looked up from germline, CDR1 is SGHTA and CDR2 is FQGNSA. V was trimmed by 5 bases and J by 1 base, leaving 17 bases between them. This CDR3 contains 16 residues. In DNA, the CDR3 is TGTGCCAGCAGCCCTTACCCGGGGGGGAGTAACTATGGCTACACCTTC. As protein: CASSPYPGGSNYGYTF.

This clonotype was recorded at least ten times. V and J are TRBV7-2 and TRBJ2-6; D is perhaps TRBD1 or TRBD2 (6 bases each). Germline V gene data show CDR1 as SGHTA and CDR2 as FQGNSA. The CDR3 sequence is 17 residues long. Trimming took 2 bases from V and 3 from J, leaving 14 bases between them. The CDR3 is CASSLRGATDGANVLTF. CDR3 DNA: TGTGCCAGCAGCTTAAGGGGGGCAACGGATGGGGCCAACGTCCTGACTTTC.

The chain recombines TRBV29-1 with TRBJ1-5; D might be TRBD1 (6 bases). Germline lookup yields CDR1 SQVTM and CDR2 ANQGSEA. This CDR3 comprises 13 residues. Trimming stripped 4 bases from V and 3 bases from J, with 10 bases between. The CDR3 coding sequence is TGCAGCGTTGCCGACAGGACCAATCAGCCCCAGCATTTT. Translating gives CSVADRTNQPQHF.

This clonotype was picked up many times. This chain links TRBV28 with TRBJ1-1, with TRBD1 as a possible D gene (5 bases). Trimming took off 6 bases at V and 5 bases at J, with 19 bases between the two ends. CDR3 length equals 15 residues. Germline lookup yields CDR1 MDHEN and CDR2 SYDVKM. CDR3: CASSSTLAGRTEAFF. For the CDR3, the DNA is TGTGCCAGCAGCTCCACCTTAGCAGGGAGGACTGAAGCTTTCTTT.

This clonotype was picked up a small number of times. In nucleotides, the CDR3 is TGTGCCAGCAGCACTGGGACTAGCGGACACACAGATACGCAGTATTTT. Protein: CASSTGTSGHTDTQYF. The chain joins TRBV11-2 to TRBJ2-3, with TRBD2 matching over 11 bases. The CDR3 contains 16 residues. Germline loops: CDR1 SGHAT, CDR2 FQNNGV. Losses at the gene ends were 5 bases for V and 2 bases for J; bases not matched to a gene: 6.

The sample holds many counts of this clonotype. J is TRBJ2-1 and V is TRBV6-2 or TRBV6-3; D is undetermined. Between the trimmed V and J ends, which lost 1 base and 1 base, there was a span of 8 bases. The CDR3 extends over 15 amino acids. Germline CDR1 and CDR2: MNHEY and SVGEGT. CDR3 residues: CASSYFLGSYNEQFF. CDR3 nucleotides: TGTGCCAGCAGTTACTTTTTAGGATCCTACAATGAGCAGTTCTTC.

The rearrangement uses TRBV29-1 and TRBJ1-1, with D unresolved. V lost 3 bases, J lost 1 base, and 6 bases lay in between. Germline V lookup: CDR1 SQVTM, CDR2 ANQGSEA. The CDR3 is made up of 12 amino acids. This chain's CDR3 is CSVEWGNTEAFF. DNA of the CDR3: TGCAGCGTTGAGTGGGGGAACACTGAAGCTTTCTTT.